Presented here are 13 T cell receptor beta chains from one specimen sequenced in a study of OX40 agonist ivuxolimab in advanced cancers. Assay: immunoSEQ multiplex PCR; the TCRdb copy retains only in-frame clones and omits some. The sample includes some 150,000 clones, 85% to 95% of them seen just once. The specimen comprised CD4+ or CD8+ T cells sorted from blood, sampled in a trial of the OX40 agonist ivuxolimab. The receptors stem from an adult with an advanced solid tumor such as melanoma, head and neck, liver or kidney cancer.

CDR3 nucleotides: TGTGCCAGTAGTCCCGTGGGGGGTCACACTGAAGCTTTCTTT. Amino acids: CASSPVGGHTEAFF. J is TRBJ1-1 and V is TRBV19, with D perhaps TRBD1 (5 bases). The CDR3 length is 14 residues. Germline CDR1 and CDR2: LNHDA and SQIVND (reference sequence). The V gene lost 5 bases and the J gene lost 3 bases, with 13 bases spanning the gap.

The CDR3 loop reads CASSPQPGAGETQYF. The DNA for the CDR3 is TGTGCCAGCTCACCACAGCCGGGAGCGGGAGAGACCCAGTACTTC. This chain connects TRBV18 to TRBJ2-5; tentative D call: TRBD2 (6 bases). V was trimmed by 1 base and J by 4 bases, leaving 13 bases between them. Germline CDR1 KGHSH, CDR2 LQKENI. This CDR3 is 15 amino acids long.

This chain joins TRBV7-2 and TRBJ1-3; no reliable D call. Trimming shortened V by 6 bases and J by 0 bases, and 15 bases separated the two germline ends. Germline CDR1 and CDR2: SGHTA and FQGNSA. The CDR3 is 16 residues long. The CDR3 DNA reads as TGTGCCAGCAGGGCGGTTGGAACGCTCTCTGGAAACACCATATATTTT. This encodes CASRAVGTLSGNTIYF.

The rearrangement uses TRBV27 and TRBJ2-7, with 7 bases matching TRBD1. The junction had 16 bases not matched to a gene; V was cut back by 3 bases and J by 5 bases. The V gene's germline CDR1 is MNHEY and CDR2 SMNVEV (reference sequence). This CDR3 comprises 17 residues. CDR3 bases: TGTGCCAGCAGTTTTCTGAGTAGGTGGGGACAGTTCCACGAGCAGTACTTC. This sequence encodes CASSFLSRWGQFHEQYF.

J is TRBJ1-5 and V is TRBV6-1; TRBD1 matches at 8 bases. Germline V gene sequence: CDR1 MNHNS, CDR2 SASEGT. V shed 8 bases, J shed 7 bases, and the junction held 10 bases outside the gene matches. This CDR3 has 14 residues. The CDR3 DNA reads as TGTGCCAGCGGGCAGGGGGCGTTGGGCCAGCCCCAGCATTTT. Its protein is CASGQGALGQPQHF.

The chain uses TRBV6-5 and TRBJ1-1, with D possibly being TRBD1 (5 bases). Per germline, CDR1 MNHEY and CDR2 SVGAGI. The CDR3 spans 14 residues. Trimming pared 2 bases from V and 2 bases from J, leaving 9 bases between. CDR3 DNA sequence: TGTGCCAGCAGTTACGCAGGGTCCAACACTGAAGCTTTCTTT. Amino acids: CASSYAGSNTEAFF.

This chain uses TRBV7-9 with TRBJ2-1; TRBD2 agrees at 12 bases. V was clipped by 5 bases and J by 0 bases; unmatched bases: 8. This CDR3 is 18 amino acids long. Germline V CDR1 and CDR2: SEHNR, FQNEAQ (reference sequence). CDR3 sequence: CASSQLAGGHSSYNEQFF. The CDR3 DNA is TGTGCCAGCAGCCAACTAGCGGGGGGCCACAGCTCCTACAATGAGCAGTTCTTC.

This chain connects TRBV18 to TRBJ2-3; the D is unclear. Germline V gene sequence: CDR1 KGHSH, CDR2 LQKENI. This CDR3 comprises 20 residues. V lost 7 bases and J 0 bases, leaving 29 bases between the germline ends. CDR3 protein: CASFSQSGSFSSISTDTQYF. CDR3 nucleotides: TGTGCCAGCTTTTCCCAATCGGGCAGCTTTAGCTCGATTAGCACAGATACGCAGTATTTT.

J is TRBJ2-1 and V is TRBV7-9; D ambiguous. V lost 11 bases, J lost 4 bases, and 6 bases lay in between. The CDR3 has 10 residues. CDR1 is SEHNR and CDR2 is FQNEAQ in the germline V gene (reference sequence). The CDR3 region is CAGTYNEQFF. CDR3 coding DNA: TGTGCCGGCACATACAATGAGCAGTTCTTC.

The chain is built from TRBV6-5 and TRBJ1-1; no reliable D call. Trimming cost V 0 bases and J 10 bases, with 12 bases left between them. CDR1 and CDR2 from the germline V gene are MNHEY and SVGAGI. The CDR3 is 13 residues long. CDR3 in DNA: TGTGCCAGCAGTTACTCGCGGGAGTCCTCAGCTTTCTTT. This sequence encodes CASSYSRESSAFF.

This CDR3 reads CAISQVAGVHEQYF. In nucleotides, the CDR3 is TGTGCCATCAGTCAGGTAGCGGGAGTTCACGAGCAGTACTTC. The rearrangement uses TRBV10-3 and TRBJ2-7; 9 nucleotides align to TRBD2. Germline assignment: CDR1 ENHRY and CDR2 SYGVKD. V was clipped by 5 bases and J by 5 bases; unmatched bases: 7. This CDR3 contains 14 residues.

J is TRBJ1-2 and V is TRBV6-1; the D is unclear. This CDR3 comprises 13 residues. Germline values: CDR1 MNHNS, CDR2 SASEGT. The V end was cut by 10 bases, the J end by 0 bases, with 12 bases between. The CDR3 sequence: CATLGRANYGYTF. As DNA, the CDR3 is TGTGCCACCTTAGGTCGAGCTAACTATGGCTACACCTTC.

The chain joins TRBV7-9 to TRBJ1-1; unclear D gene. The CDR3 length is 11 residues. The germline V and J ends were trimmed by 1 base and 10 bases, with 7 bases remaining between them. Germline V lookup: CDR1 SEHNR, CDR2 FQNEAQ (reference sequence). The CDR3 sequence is CASSLESRAFF. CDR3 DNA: TGTGCCAGCAGCTTAGAAAGCAGAGCTTTCTTT.